This TCR beta chain was captured in a study of T cells after yellow fever vaccination. This clonotype was detected ten times or more. Its antigen is undetermined. This CDR3 comprises 15 residues. The V gene end was trimmed by 5 bases and the J gene end by 5 bases; junction bases not matched to a gene: 10. Germline V gene lookup returns CDR1 SSHAT and CDR2 FNYEAQ (reference sequence). Study-level findings and limits: Post-booster repertoires contained most primary-vaccination clones again (almost 97% CD4, about 88% CD8).

For TCR, cDNA came from 5'RACE template switching, which added a universal primer site and UMIs. TCRdb fed the 5' RACE reads into MiXCR, producing one record per CDR3 protein. The sample carries a few hundred thousand distinct CDR3 sequences, around 12% recorded once. The sequence came from a young man who received the YFV17D yellow fever vaccine. Here the sequenced sample was CD4+ T cells sorted from PBMCs, taken 15 days after the yellow fever booster vaccination. This sequence joins TRBV7-7 and TRBJ2-5; the match to TRBD2 covers 8 bases. The CDR3 here is CASSLGGATGETQYF. CDR3 sequence (DNA): TGTGCCAGCAGCCTCGGGGGGGCTACAGGGGAGACCCAGTACTTC.